Presented here are 7 T cell receptor beta chains from one specimen sequenced in a study of tumor and adjacent non-tumor tissue in lung cancer. This sample's RNA came from whole unsorted tissue. TCRbeta libraries were built with three rounds of nested PCR, modified from ARM-PCR. TCRdb reprocessed the multiplex PCR reads via MiXCR and lists one record per CDR3 protein. The sample lists tens of thousands of distinct CDR3 sequences; 67% were seen once. The sample consisted of lung tumor tissue. These receptors originate from a man in his sixties with non-small cell lung cancer.

Comments on this clonotype: It may be a read error: a sequence one base away is much more abundant. The chain carries TRBV6-2 or TRBV6-3 and TRBJ2-1; D is unresolved. CDR1 and CDR2 (germline): MNHEY, SVGEGT. The CDR3 covers 13 residues. CDR3 coding DNA: TGTGCCAGCAACAGAGGCGGTTACAATGAGCTGTTCTTC. It encodes CASNRGGYNELFF.

A note on this clonotype: Relative to the germline gene, one junction end is altered; a read error may explain this. V and J are TRBV24-1 and TRBJ2-3; no clear D gene. Germline CDR1 KGHDR, CDR2 SFDVKD. The CDR3 spans 16 residues. CDR3 region: CTTSGKGTASTDTQYF. DNA for the CDR3: TGTACCACCAGTGGGAAGGGAACCGCTAGCACAGATACGCAGTATTTT.

On this clonotype itself: Germline is not matched at one junction end, which may reflect a read error. The genes are TRBV29-1 and TRBJ2-1; unclear D gene. The length of the CDR3 is 15 residues. CDR1 SQVTM and CDR2 ANQGSEA come from the germline V gene. The CDR3 sequence is CSVDGIHSSYNERFF. CDR3 bases: TGCAGCGTTGATGGTATACACAGCTCCTACAATGAGCGGTTCTTC.

This clonotype was seen only once. The junction shows a germline mismatch at one end, possibly a read error. The genes are TRBV6-1 and TRBJ2-3; no clear D gene. CDR1 MNHNS and CDR2 SASEGT come from the germline V gene. This CDR3 region has 13 residues. The CDR3 region is CAISEDLTDTQYF. DNA for the CDR3: TGTGCCATCAGTGAGGACCTAACAGATACGCAGTATTTT.

This clonotype was seen repeatedly, ten times or more. The chain carries TRBV12-3 or TRBV12-4 and TRBJ2-7, with TRBD2 identical over 14 bases. V lost 11 bases, J lost 6 bases, and 12 bases stayed unmatched. This CDR3 region has 15 residues. CDR3 region: CASTIRGLAGGEQYF. The CDR3 region has the DNA TGTGCCTCTACGATCCGAGGACTAGCGGGAGGCGAGCAGTACTTC.

Of note for this clonotype: Just one base apart from a much larger clone, this may be a read error. The rearrangement uses TRBV19 and TRBJ2-7; 11 bases are shared with TRBD1. This CDR3 contains 16 residues. Germline-derived CDR1 and CDR2 are LNHDA and SQIVND (reference sequence). The CDR3 loop is CGSSLQGQGAMNEQYF. The DNA for the CDR3 is TGTGGCAGTAGTCTTCAAGGACAGGGGGCGATGAACGAGCAGTACTTC.

The V call is TRBV6-6, the J call TRBJ2-1; 7 nucleotides match TRBD1. Germline trimming cut 6 bases from V and 8 bases from J; bases unmatched to any gene: 10. CDR1 is MNHNY, CDR2 SVGAGI, per germline (reference sequence). CDR3 length: 14 residues. The CDR3 DNA reads as TGTGCCAGCAGAGTAGTAGGGGGCATTTATGAGCAGTTCTTC. It is translated as CASRVVGGIYEQFF.